One sample yielded the 30 T cell receptor beta chains listed below, sequenced in a study of cytomegalovirus exposure and HLA in healthy donors. PCR involved 60 Vbeta and 13 Jbeta primers. Assay: immunoSEQ multiplex PCR; the TCRdb copy retains only in-frame clones and omits some. Here the sample spans approximately 180,000 clones, around four fifths being singletons. Material for sequencing was PBMCs. These receptors came from a woman aged 45-65 years in good health and CMV-seropositive.

The chain combines TRBV4-2 with TRBJ1-5; 7 bases are a match to TRBD1. This CDR3 is built from 15 residues. The V segment lost 3 bases and the J segment 5 bases; nucleotides outside the gene matches: 7. Germline CDR1 reads LGHNA; CDR2 reads YNFKEQ. The CDR3 here is CASSQLQGSHQPQHF. The DNA of the CDR3 is TGTGCCAGCAGCCAGTTACAGGGGTCGCATCAGCCCCAGCATTTT.

This chain joins TRBV9 and TRBJ1-2, with a tentative D call TRBD1 (5 bases). Germline V lookup: CDR1 SGDLS, CDR2 YYNGEE. V shed 0 bases and J shed 2 bases, with 11 bases lying between them. The CDR3 sequence is 15 residues long. Here the CDR3 DNA reads TGTGCCAGCAGCGTAGGGGCTGGGGCCAACTATGGCTACACCTTC. Translation: CASSVGAGANYGYTF.

In its sample, this clone was seen a few times. In DNA, the CDR3 is TGTGCCAGCAGGAAGGGGCGGGGTCGGACAGATACGCAGTATTTT. Translated: CASRKGRGRTDTQYF. The chain recombines TRBV7-2 with TRBJ2-3; TRBD2 is a possible D gene (6 bases). CDR3 size: 15 residues. Trimming removed 6 bases at V and 3 bases at J, with 16 bases between. CDR1 and CDR2 (germline): SGHTA, FQGNSA.

The V call is TRBV7-2, the J call TRBJ1-6, with TRBD1 matching 10 bases. The CDR3 sequence is 15 residues long. Germline loops: CDR1 SGHTA, CDR2 FQGNSA. Germline trimming cut 3 bases from V and 8 bases from J; bases unmatched to any gene: 4. The CDR3 spells CASSFRQGAYSPLHF. The CDR3 DNA follows: TGTGCCAGCAGCTTCAGACAGGGGGCGTATTCACCCCTCCACTTT. The full variable domain, with the rest looked up from reference TRBV7-2 and TRBJ1-6, is GAGVSQSPSNKVTEKGKDVELRCDPISGHTALYWYRQSLGQGLEFLIYFQGNSAPDKSGLPSDRFSAERTGGSVSTLTIQRTQQEDSAVYLCASSFRQGAYSPLHFGNGTRLTVT.

The V call is TRBV6-1, the J call TRBJ1-6; 7 bases are a match to TRBD1. The germline V gene has CDR1 MNHNS and CDR2 SASEGT. There are 17 residues in the CDR3. The V gene end was trimmed by 4 bases and the J gene end by 0 bases; junction bases not matched to a gene: 6. CDR3: CASSVQGGSSYNSPLHF. CDR3 in DNA: TGTGCCAGCAGTGTCCAGGGGGGAAGCTCCTATAATTCACCCCTCCACTTT.

This clone was seen a handful of times. The J gene is TRBJ1-2, the V gene TRBV6-5; D perhaps matches TRBD1 (6 bases). The ends were cut back, 3 bases at V and 8 bases at J, with 13 bases in the middle. The V gene's germline CDR1 is MNHEY and CDR2 SVGAGI. The CDR3 is 13 amino acids. CDR3 sequence (DNA): TGTGCCAGCAGTTATCAGGGGAGGGGAGGCTACACCTTC. This codes for CASSYQGRGGYTF.

The rearrangement links TRBV7-9 to TRBJ2-7; D is perhaps TRBD2 (6 bases). Germline assignment: CDR1 SEHNR and CDR2 FQNEAQ (reference sequence). CDR3 length: 15 residues. V dropped 6 bases and J dropped 2 bases, with 17 bases sitting between them. For the CDR3, the DNA is TGTGCCAGCAGTTCGGACTACAAGCTGCCCTACGAGCAGTACTTC. It specifies CASSSDYKLPYEQYF. The entire variable domain, with the rest obtained from reference TRBV7-9 and TRBJ2-7, is as follows: DTGVSQNPRHKITKRGQNVTFRCDPISEHNRLYWYRQTLGQGPEFLTYFQNEAQLEKSRLLSDRFSAERPKGSFSTLEIQRTEQGDSAMYLCASSSDYKLPYEQYFGPGTRLTVT.

Here the CDR3 DNA reads TGTGCCACCCTCCCGCGCCGAGGCCCAAGGGGGACTGAAGCTTTCTTT. Translation gives CATLPRRGPRGTEAFF. This rearrangement joins TRBV5-4 to TRBJ1-1; maybe TRBD1 (6 bases). The CDR3 is 16 amino acids. Per germline, CDR1 SGHNT and CDR2 YYREEE (reference sequence). V dropped 9 bases and J dropped 5 bases, with 26 bases sitting between them.

The genes are TRBV19 and TRBJ1-6, with D hard to call. Looked up from germline, CDR1 is LNHDA and CDR2 is SQIVND (reference sequence). V lost 5 bases and J 7 bases, leaving 3 bases between the germline ends. The CDR3 length is 11 residues. CDR3 nucleotide sequence: TGTGCCAGTAGTGTAAATTCACCCCTCCACTTT. It codes for CASSVNSPLHF.

On this clone itself: Different DNA sequences within this sample yield the same CDR3. The chain is built from TRBV5-1 and TRBJ2-3; TRBD2 is a possible D gene (5 bases). Deletions cut 0 bases from V and 3 bases from J, with 8 bases between. This CDR3 has 14 amino acids. Germline assignment: CDR1 SGHRS and CDR2 YFSETQ. The CDR3 sequence is CASSLDRGTDTQYF. The CDR3 DNA follows: TGCGCCAGCAGCTTGGACCGGGGAACAGATACGCAGTATTTT.

The gene calls are TRBV13 and TRBJ1-3, with a tentative D call TRBD1 (6 bases). The length of the CDR3 is 16 residues. Trimming took 5 bases from V and 8 from J, leaving 22 bases between them. Germline V CDR1 and CDR2: PRHDT, FYEKMQ (reference sequence). The CDR3 reads CASSLLISRDNHTIYF. The CDR3 DNA reads as TGTGCCAGCAGCCTCCTAATATCCCGGGACAACCACACCATATATTTT.

This clone was seen more than once but under ten times. The V gene is TRBV7-3, the J gene TRBJ1-2; a weak D match, TRBD1 (6 bases). Germline CDR1 and CDR2: SGHTA and FQGTGA. The germline V and J ends were trimmed by 0 bases and 8 bases, with 13 bases remaining between them. The CDR3 runs 14 residues. CDR3 in DNA: TGTGCCAGCAGCTTAACGGGGGGGGCGGAAGGCTACACCTTC. Its protein is CASSLTGGAEGYTF.

In its sample, this clone was seen once. The rearrangement uses TRBV5-1 and TRBJ1-6, with unresolved D. The CDR3 loop spans 15 amino acids. CDR1 is SGHRS, CDR2 YFSETQ, per germline. Trimming stripped 2 bases from V and 0 bases from J, with 6 bases between. CDR3 loop: CASSFELSYNSPLHF. Written as DNA, the CDR3 is TGCGCCAGCAGCTTTGAACTCTCCTATAATTCACCCCTCCACTTT.

The V gene is TRBV2, the J gene TRBJ2-3; maybe TRBD2 (5 bases). CDR1 SNHLY and CDR2 FYNNEI come from the germline V gene. The V gene lost 5 bases and the J gene lost 10 bases, with 19 bases spanning the gap. CDR3 length equals 14 residues. The CDR3, as DNA: TGTGCCAGCAGTCCAACAAGGGAGCGGTTTTCGCAGTATTTT. This translates into CASSPTRERFSQYF. Full variable domain (rest looked up from reference TRBV2 and TRBJ2-3): EPEVTQTPSHQVTQMGQEVILRCVPISNHLYFYWYRQILGQKVEFLVSFYNNEISEKSEIFDDQFSVERPDGSNFTLKIRSTKLEDSAMYFCASSPTRERFSQYFGPGTRLTVL.

The V gene is TRBV27, the J gene TRBJ2-7, with 10 positions matching TRBD1. CDR3 size: 16 residues. V lost 2 bases, J lost 1 base, and 5 bases stayed unmatched. In germline, CDR1 is MNHEY, CDR2 SMNVEV (reference sequence). In DNA, the CDR3 is TGTGCCAGCAGTTTAGAGGGGACAGGGGCGTCCTACGAGCAGTACTTC. Encoded protein: CASSLEGTGASYEQYF.

This clone was detected a few times. The genes are TRBV19 and TRBJ2-3; TRBD2 agrees at 15 bases. J gave up 5 bases and V 2 bases, and 5 bases lay outside the gene matches. The germline V gene encodes CDR1 LNHDA and CDR2 SQIVND (reference sequence). The CDR3 has 17 amino acids. CDR3 region: CASSIKGTSGGKDTQYF. CDR3 bases: TGTGCCAGTAGTATAAAGGGGACTAGCGGGGGGAAAGATACGCAGTATTTT.

Concerning this clone itself: Relative to the germline gene, one junction end is altered; a read error may explain this. The chain couples TRBV6-5 to TRBJ1-1; a weak D match, TRBD1 (6 bases). In germline, CDR1 is MNHEY, CDR2 SVGAGI. The CDR3 extends over 13 amino acids. The CDR3 DNA sequence: TGTGCCAGCAGACAAGGGGGAAACACTGGAGCTTTCTTT. Encoded protein: CASRQGGNTGAFF.

This chain connects TRBV19 to TRBJ1-5, with 7 bases matching TRBD1. J gave up 9 bases and V 3 bases, and 5 bases lay outside the gene matches. CDR3 size: 13 residues. Germline V lookup: CDR1 LNHDA, CDR2 SQIVND (reference sequence). The CDR3 here is CASSMETGSPQHF. Here the CDR3 DNA reads TGTGCCAGTAGTATGGAGACAGGGTCGCCCCAGCATTTT.

This chain links TRBV7-6 with TRBJ1-3; 11 bases fit TRBD1. V was clipped by 5 bases and J by 5 bases; unmatched bases: 5. The CDR3 consists of 15 residues. Germline CDR1 SGHVS, CDR2 FNYEAQ. The CDR3 DNA sequence: TGTGCCAGCAGCCGGACAGGGGGCAGGAGAAACACCATATATTTT. Its protein is CASSRTGGRRNTIYF.

The table lists this clone with a few counts. The V and J genes are TRBV4-1 and TRBJ1-3, with a tentative D call TRBD1 (5 bases). The V gene lost 0 bases and the J gene lost 2 bases, with 8 bases spanning the gap. Looked up from germline, CDR1 is MGHRA and CDR2 is YSYEKL. There are 15 residues in the CDR3. This chain's CDR3 is CASSQETVPGNTIYF. As DNA, the CDR3 is TGCGCCAGCAGCCAAGAGACAGTTCCTGGAAACACCATATATTTT.

The chain links TRBV11-2 to TRBJ2-7; D is uncertain. Between the trimmed V and J ends, which lost 3 bases and 7 bases, there was a span of 10 bases. CDR1 SGHAT and CDR2 FQNNGV come from the germline V gene. CDR3 length: 12 amino acids. CDR3 sequence reads: CASSFGDREQYF. For the CDR3, the DNA is TGTGCCAGCAGCTTTGGAGATCGGGAGCAGTACTTC.

This sequence joins TRBV7-9 and TRBJ2-7; 10 nucleotides match TRBD1. Germline CDR1 SEHNR, CDR2 FQNEAQ (reference sequence). This CDR3 region has 16 residues. Trimming removed 6 bases from V and 0 bases from J; junction bases left unmatched: 8. This CDR3 reads CASSSSGTGVSYEQYF. CDR3 nucleotide sequence: TGTGCCAGCAGTTCTTCCGGGACAGGGGTCTCCTACGAGCAGTACTTC.

The rearrangement links TRBV5-1 to TRBJ2-7; TRBD2 agrees at 9 bases. The CDR3 extends over 17 amino acids. Trimming removed 5 bases from V and 0 bases from J; junction bases left unmatched: 12. The germline V gene has CDR1 SGHRS and CDR2 YFSETQ. The CDR3 region has the DNA TGCGCCAGCAGAGAAGGAGGGAGCGGGGGGAACTCCTACGAGCAGTACTTC. Residues: CASREGGSGGNSYEQYF.

The J gene is TRBJ2-1, the V gene TRBV4-1; 7 nucleotides agree with TRBD2. There are 16 residues in the CDR3. Germline V gene lookup returns CDR1 MGHRA and CDR2 YSYEKL. The J segment lost 6 bases and the V segment lost 3 bases, leaving 11 bases of the junction unmatched. CDR3 sequence: CASSHPGLTVPNEQFF. For the CDR3, the DNA is TGCGCCAGCAGCCACCCGGGACTAACGGTTCCCAATGAGCAGTTCTTC.

The chain recombines TRBV20-1 with TRBJ2-5; unclear D gene. The DNA end is a closer match to TRBJ2-7, so the J assignment may be wrong. The CDR3 extends over 11 amino acids. Germline assignment: CDR1 DFQATT and CDR2 SNEGSKA (reference sequence). The CDR3 DNA is TGCAGTGCTAGAGCAAGCAACGAGCAGTACTTC. Its protein product is CSARASNEQYF.

The chain is built from TRBV19 and TRBJ2-1, with TRBD2 as a possible D gene (5 bases). Trimming left V 6 bases short and J 5 bases short, with 17 bases between. This CDR3 contains 15 residues. CDR1 and CDR2 (germline): LNHDA, SQIVND (reference sequence). CDR3 bases: TGTGCCAGTAGGGACTCTAACTTCGCAAACAATGAGCAGTTCTTC. It is translated as CASRDSNFANNEQFF. The variable domain in full, completed from reference TRBV19 and TRBJ2-1, reads DGGITQSPKYLFRKEGQNVTLSCEQNLNHDAMYWYRQDPGQGLRLIYYSQIVNDFQKGDIAEGYSVSREKKESFPLTVTSAQKNPTAFYLCASRDSNFANNEQFFGPGTRLTVL.

The CDR3 region is CAWSVPGEQFF. Here the CDR3 DNA reads TGTGCCTGGAGTGTACCTGGCGAGCAGTTCTTC. The rearrangement joins TRBV30 to TRBJ2-1; D unresolved. This CDR3 spans 11 amino acids. V lost 0 bases to trimming and J lost 10 bases, with 7 bases between them. CDR1 and CDR2 (germline): GTSNPN, SVGIG (reference sequence).

The chain links TRBV30 to TRBJ1-5, with 8 bases fitting TRBD1. Germline V gives CDR1 GTSNPN, CDR2 SVGIG (reference sequence). This CDR3 has 14 residues. V was pared by 3 bases and J by 2 bases, with 3 bases of the junction left unmatched. CDR3 nucleotides: TGTGCCTGGAGAAACAGGGGGGGCAATCAGCCCCAGCATTTT. This codes for CAWRNRGGNQPQHF.

The chain uses TRBV30 and TRBJ1-6, with a weak D call TRBD1 (6 bases). V gave up 0 bases and J gave up 0 bases, with 12 bases separating them. The CDR3 spans 17 residues. CDR1 is GTSNPN and CDR2 is SVGIG in the germline V gene (reference sequence). The CDR3 here is CAWSVRGGTSYNSPLHF. CDR3 in DNA: TGTGCCTGGAGTGTCCGCGGGGGCACCTCCTATAATTCACCCCTCCACTTT.

This rearrangement joins TRBV6-4 to TRBJ1-1; the D gene is possibly TRBD1 (6 bases). CDR3 length: 15 residues. Germline V gene sequence: CDR1 MRHNA, CDR2 SNTAGT. The V end was cut by 6 bases, the J end by 5 bases, with 19 bases between. CDR3 region: CASSPRGGGQTEAFF. CDR3 sequence (DNA): TGTGCCAGCAGCCCTCGGGGCGGGGGGCAGACTGAAGCTTTCTTT.